The 28 T cell receptor beta chains listed next were all sequenced from one sample in a study of blood T cell repertoires in COVID-19. Data came from immunoSEQ multiplex PCR; TCRdb stores just in-frame clones and leaves some out. The sample includes approximately 300,000 clones, approximately 87% of them seen just once. The sample was peripheral blood. Receptors were obtained from a woman in her fifties or sixties with active or convalescent COVID-19.

The chain combines TRBV30 with TRBJ1-3, with D uncertain. The length of the CDR3 is 12 residues. Trimming took off 2 bases at V and 11 bases at J, with 13 bases between the two ends. Germline V CDR1 and CDR2: GTSNPN, SVGIG (reference sequence). CDR3 sequence: CAWSRGELSIYF. CDR3 DNA sequence: TGTGCCTGGAGTCGTGGAGAGCTATCCATATATTTT.

The gene calls are TRBV6-5 and TRBJ2-7, with TRBD2 identical over 12 bases. Germline CDR1 and CDR2: MNHEY and SVGAGI. The trim removed 10 bases at V and 1 base at J, leaving 5 bases unmatched. The CDR3 spans 14 residues. The CDR3 sequence: CATETSGRSYEQYF. The CDR3 region has the DNA TGTGCCACTGAGACTAGCGGGAGATCCTACGAGCAGTACTTC.

The chain links TRBV3-1 (or the pseudogene TRBV3-2) to TRBJ2-2; 8 bases agree with TRBD2. Germline V gene data show CDR1 as LGHDT and CDR2 as YNNKEL (reference sequence). The CDR3 spans 14 residues. The V and J ends lost 6 bases and 2 bases, in that order; junction bases with no gene match: 2. In nucleotides, the CDR3 is TGTGCCAGCAGAGCGGGGGTCAACACCGGGGAGCTGTTTTTT. This gives the protein CASRAGVNTGELFF.

The J gene is TRBJ1-2, the V gene TRBV9; 7 bases are shared with TRBD1. The CDR3 extends over 15 amino acids. CDR1 and CDR2 from the germline V gene are SGDLS and YYNGEE. V shed 4 bases, J shed 2 bases, and the junction held 8 bases outside the gene matches. CDR3 in DNA: TGTGCCAGCAGCCCCCGGGACAGAGTAAACTATGGCTACACCTTC. The encoded protein is CASSPRDRVNYGYTF.

The chain employs TRBV19 and TRBJ1-2; 10 nucleotides line up with TRBD1. CDR3 length equals 17 residues. J lost 4 bases, V lost 10 bases, and 18 bases had no gene match. The germline V gene encodes CDR1 LNHDA and CDR2 SQIVND (reference sequence). Written as DNA, the CDR3 is TGTGCCACTTCCCGGGTGACAGGGGGCGTAATAAGCTATGGCTACACCTTC. Translated: CATSRVTGGVISYGYTF.

This clone was seen a single time. The chain joins TRBV24-1 to TRBJ2-1; 9 nucleotides match TRBD2. Germline-derived CDR1 and CDR2 are KGHDR and SFDVKD. V was clipped by 4 bases and J by 2 bases; unmatched bases: 11. The CDR3 loop spans 18 amino acids. CDR3 region: CATSDPKPPSGTYNEQFF. The CDR3 DNA sequence: TGTGCCACCAGTGACCCGAAACCACCTAGCGGGACCTACAATGAGCAGTTCTTC.

Points on this clone: Other DNA sequences in the same sample also yield this CDR3. V usage is TRBV29-1 and J usage is TRBJ2-3; TRBD2 matches 8 bases. With 3 bases clipped from V and 6 bases from J, the junction kept 2 bases outside the gene matches. CDR1 and CDR2 (germline): SQVTM, ANQGSEA. The CDR3 consists of 12 residues. CDR3 nucleotides: TGCAGCGTTGACGGGGGGGCGGATACGCAGTATTTT. Translated: CSVDGGADTQYF.

For the CDR3, the DNA is TGTGCCTGGAGTGCCCTAAAACTAGCGGGTGGAACCTACAATGAGCAGTTCTTC. Protein: CAWSALKLAGGTYNEQFF. The gene calls are TRBV30 and TRBJ2-1; 9 bases line up with TRBD2. CDR3 length equals 18 residues. Germline V lookup: CDR1 GTSNPN, CDR2 SVGIG (reference sequence). V was pared by 1 base and J by 2 bases, with 12 bases of the junction left unmatched.

The chain combines TRBV30 with TRBJ1-4; D not certain. This CDR3 spans 13 amino acids. Germline CDR1 GTSNPN, CDR2 SVGIG (reference sequence). V shed 7 bases and J shed 4 bases, with 13 bases lying between them. DNA for the CDR3: TGTGCCTCGACCAGGCTGCGTAATGAAAAACTGTTTTTT. As protein: CASTRLRNEKLFF.

The chain employs TRBV11-3 and TRBJ2-3, with 10 bases lining up with TRBD1. Germline CDR1 and CDR2: SGHNT and YENEEA. The length of the CDR3 is 15 residues. Trimming cost V 3 bases and J 3 bases; bases outside gene matches: 3. The CDR3 spells CASSFGTGVTDTQYF. In nucleotides, the CDR3 is TGTGCCAGCAGCTTCGGGACAGGGGTTACAGATACGCAGTATTTT.

The chain joins TRBV10-3 to TRBJ2-7; possible D gene TRBD1, 6 bases. Germline V gene data show CDR1 as ENHRY and CDR2 as SYGVKD. V shed 10 bases and J shed 5 bases, with 12 bases lying between them. This CDR3 region has 11 residues. The CDR3 loop is CASGQYNEQYF. In DNA, the CDR3 is TGTGCCAGCGGACAGTACAACGAGCAGTACTTC.

The chain recombines TRBV7-2 with TRBJ2-7; TRBD2 matches at 7 bases. Germline V gives CDR1 SGHTA, CDR2 FQGNSA. V trimming: 9 bases; J trimming: 5 bases; junction bases outside the gene matches: 10. This CDR3 comprises 13 residues. CDR3 residues: CARPDGLVDEQYF. CDR3 nucleotide sequence: TGTGCCAGACCCGACGGACTAGTAGACGAGCAGTACTTC.

The chain has TRBV7-2 and TRBJ2-7; 9 bases line up with TRBD1. The CDR3 has 13 residues. Losses at the gene ends were 4 bases for V and 7 bases for J; bases not matched to a gene: 5. Germline loops: CDR1 SGHTA, CDR2 FQGNSA. CDR3 DNA: TGTGCCAGCAGCTCACAGGGGGCGCGAGAGCAGTACTTC. This codes for CASSSQGAREQYF.

This chain links TRBV5-1 with TRBJ1-4; D is unresolved. The CDR3 has 14 residues. Trimming cost V 0 bases and J 5 bases, with 8 bases left between them. From germline, CDR1 is SGHRS and CDR2 YFSETQ. DNA for the CDR3: TGCGCCAGCAGCTTGGCCGGTACCAATGAAAAACTGTTTTTT. Residues: CASSLAGTNEKLFF.

The chain is built from TRBV5-5 and TRBJ2-2; 11 bases are shared with TRBD1. CDR3 size: 15 residues. V dropped 2 bases and J dropped 4; count of bases not matched to a gene: 1. Germline loops: CDR1 SGHKS, CDR2 YYEKEE (reference sequence). The CDR3 sequence: CASSFGTGGTGELFF. The CDR3 DNA reads as TGTGCCAGCAGCTTCGGGACAGGGGGCACCGGGGAGCTGTTTTTT.

This CDR3 is CASNNPGGQQPQHF. In DNA, the CDR3 is TGTGCCAGCAACAACCCAGGGGGCCAACAGCCCCAGCATTTT. The chain links TRBV25-1 to TRBJ1-5; 8 positions match TRBD1. The CDR3 contains 14 residues. CDR1 MGHDK and CDR2 SYGVNS come from the germline V gene. V shed 7 bases, J shed 7 bases, and the junction held 9 bases outside the gene matches. Together with reference TRBV25-1 and TRBJ1-5, the CDR3 gives the full variable domain: EADIYQTPRYLVIGTGKKITLECSQTMGHDKMYWYQQDPGMELHLIHYSYGVNSTEKGDLSSESTVSRIRTEHFPLTLESARPSHTSQYLCASNNPGGQQPQHFGDGTRLSIL.

The chain carries TRBV7-6 and TRBJ1-4, with D possibly being TRBD1 (5 bases). In germline, CDR1 is SGHVS, CDR2 FNYEAQ. The ends were cut back, 1 base at V and 8 bases at J, with 14 bases in the middle. The CDR3 sequence is 15 residues long. This chain's CDR3 is CASSLEVRPGEKLFF. The CDR3 DNA reads TGTGCCAGCAGCTTAGAGGTCAGGCCAGGGGAAAAACTGTTTTTT.

The chain links TRBV6-5 to TRBJ1-2; possibly TRBD1 for D (5 bases). CDR1 MNHEY and CDR2 SVGAGI come from the germline V gene. This CDR3 has 14 residues. Trimming left V 6 bases short and J 3 bases short, with 14 bases between. DNA for the CDR3: TGTGCCAGCAGCCCCCCCGACAGTTACTATGGCTACACCTTC. The encoded protein is CASSPPDSYYGYTF.

This rearrangement joins TRBV18 to TRBJ2-5; 8 bases agree with TRBD1. Germline assignment: CDR1 KGHSH and CDR2 LQKENI. This CDR3 has 14 residues. The ends lost 4 bases at V and 1 base at J; junction bases unmatched: 2. CDR3 sequence (DNA): TGTGCCAGCTCACGGACAGGGACCCAAGAGACCCAGTACTTC. It encodes CASSRTGTQETQYF. The full variable domain, with the rest looked up from reference TRBV18 and TRBJ2-5, is NAGVMQNPRHLVRRRGQEARLRCSPMKGHSHVYWYRQLPEEGLKFMVYLQKENIIDESGMPKERFSAEFPKEGPSILRIQQVVRGDSAAYFCASSRTGTQETQYFGPGTRLLVL.

With regard to this clone: The same CDR3 can be traced to other DNA sequences in this sample. This chain links TRBV28 with TRBJ1-1; a weak D match, TRBD1 (5 bases). The CDR3 totals 13 residues. Germline CDR1 reads MDHEN; CDR2 reads SYDVKM. The V gene lost 6 bases and the J gene lost 5 bases, with 13 bases spanning the gap. The CDR3 region is CASSFPGGTEAFF. Here the CDR3 DNA reads TGTGCCAGCAGCTTCCCCGGGGGTACTGAAGCTTTCTTT.

The V call is TRBV5-6, the J call TRBJ1-2; a possible D gene is TRBD1 (5 bases). The CDR3 is 16 residues long. Germline CDR1 and CDR2: SGHDT and YYEEEE. V dropped 4 bases and J dropped 0 bases, with 16 bases sitting between them. CDR3 coding DNA: TGTGCCAGCAGCACAATCAGGGTGGGGACTAACTATGGCTACACCTTC. It yields the protein CASSTIRVGTNYGYTF.

Notes on this clone: This specimen includes other DNA sequences encoding the same CDR3. The chain couples TRBV7-9 to TRBJ1-1; D remains ambiguous. Germline V lookup: CDR1 SEHNR, CDR2 FQNEAQ (reference sequence). The V and J ends lost 0 bases and 8 bases respectively, with 7 bases between them. CDR3 length equals 12 residues. CDR3 sequence: CASSLAGDEAFF. The DNA for the CDR3 is TGTGCCAGCAGCTTAGCGGGAGACGAAGCTTTCTTT.

This clone was detected once. The gene calls are TRBV19 and TRBJ2-7; 9 nucleotides agree with TRBD1. CDR3 length: 15 amino acids. The germline V gene has CDR1 LNHDA and CDR2 SQIVND (reference sequence). Germline trimming cut 5 bases from V and 3 bases from J; bases unmatched to any gene: 8. The CDR3 region is CASSSPGQGLYEQYF. CDR3 sequence (DNA): TGTGCCAGTAGTTCTCCGGGACAGGGACTCTACGAGCAGTACTTC.

About this clone itself: A junction boundary mismatches the germline segment, possibly from a read error. This chain uses TRBV7-7 with TRBJ2-1; 9 bases match TRBD2. The CDR3 has 15 residues. In germline, CDR1 is SSHAT, CDR2 FNYEAQ (reference sequence). The CDR3 DNA follows: TGTGCTAGCAGCGTTAGCGGGAGCTCCTACAATGAGCAGTTCTTC. This sequence encodes CASSVSGSSYNEQFF.

The gene calls are TRBV7-2 and TRBJ2-7; D is ambiguous. V was clipped by 2 bases and J by 3 bases, with 8 bases between them. Germline V lookup: CDR1 SGHTA, CDR2 FQGNSA. The CDR3 extends over 13 amino acids. The CDR3 loop is CASSLNPGYEQYF. For the CDR3, the DNA is TGTGCCAGCAGCTTAAATCCAGGCTACGAGCAGTACTTC.

The sample holds one count of this clone. This chain links TRBV7-6 with TRBJ2-1, with 12 nucleotides matching TRBD2. After removal of 5 bases from V and 6 bases from J, the junction contained 5 bases not matched to a gene. CDR3 length: 15 amino acids. Germline CDR1 and CDR2: SGHVS and FNYEAQ. CDR3 amino acids: CASSPGLAGINEQFF. CDR3 DNA sequence: TGTGCCAGCAGCCCCGGACTAGCGGGGATCAATGAGCAGTTCTTC.

With respect to this clone: Mismatch with germline at one junction end may stem from a read error. The chain uses TRBV15 and TRBJ2-7; D possibly corresponds to TRBD2 (6 bases). There are 15 residues in the CDR3. In germline, CDR1 is LNHNV, CDR2 YYDKDF (reference sequence). The CDR3 sequence: CATSRDTRDSHEQYF. The CDR3 DNA follows: TGTGCCACCAGCAGAGACACCCGGGACTCCCACGAGCAGTACTTC.

The CDR3: CASSPWGGQGALKGVTF. In DNA, the CDR3 is TGTGCCAGCAGCCCCTGGGGAGGACAGGGGGCCCTAAAGGGGGTGACTTTC. V and J are TRBV27 and TRBJ2-6; 11 bases agree with TRBD1. Per the germline V gene, CDR1 is MNHEY and CDR2 is SMNVEV (reference sequence). V lost 6 bases and J lost 17; bases outside the gene matches: 21. This CDR3 has 17 amino acids.